This entry describes one T cell receptor beta chain. The antigen is undetermined. Cultured CD4+ T cells had their DNA profiled by the Oncomine TCR Beta short-read assay. Each CDR3 protein gets one entry after TCRdb re-called the PCR reads with MiXCR. The table shows approximately 10,000 distinct CDR3 sequences, with around three fifths occurring only once. This sample was taken from a study of vaccination and CD4 T cells after COVID-19. The treatment: approximately nine-day PBMC culture with coronavirus spike peptide pools or control peptides (ViraFEST assay). Sequencing was done on a sample of CD4+ T cells from blood, cultured in vitro. The receptor's source is a human donor who had recovered from COVID-19.

The CDR3 spells CASSGWTGALYGYTF. In nucleotides, the CDR3 is TGTGCCAGCAGTGGATGGACAGGGGCCCTCTATGGCTACACCTTC. The gene calls are TRBV6-2 or TRBV6-3 and TRBJ1-2, with 9 bases fitting TRBD1. The CDR3 consists of 15 residues. V shed 5 bases, J shed 4 bases, and the junction held 8 bases outside the gene matches. The germline V gene encodes CDR1 MNHEY and CDR2 SVGEGT.